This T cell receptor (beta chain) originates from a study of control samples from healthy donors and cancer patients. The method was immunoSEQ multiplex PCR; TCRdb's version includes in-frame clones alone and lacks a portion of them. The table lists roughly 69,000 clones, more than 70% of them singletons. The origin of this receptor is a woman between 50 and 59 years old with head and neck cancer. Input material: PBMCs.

The CDR3 coding sequence is TGTGCCAGCAGCCGCGGGGCAGGAAGCACAGATACGCAGTATTTT. Residues: CASSRGAGSTDTQYF. The rearrangement links TRBV5-8 to TRBJ2-3, with D perhaps TRBD2 (6 bases). This CDR3 comprises 15 residues. Germline CDR1 is SGHTS and CDR2 is YDEGEE. V gave up 4 bases and J gave up 0 bases, with 12 bases separating them.